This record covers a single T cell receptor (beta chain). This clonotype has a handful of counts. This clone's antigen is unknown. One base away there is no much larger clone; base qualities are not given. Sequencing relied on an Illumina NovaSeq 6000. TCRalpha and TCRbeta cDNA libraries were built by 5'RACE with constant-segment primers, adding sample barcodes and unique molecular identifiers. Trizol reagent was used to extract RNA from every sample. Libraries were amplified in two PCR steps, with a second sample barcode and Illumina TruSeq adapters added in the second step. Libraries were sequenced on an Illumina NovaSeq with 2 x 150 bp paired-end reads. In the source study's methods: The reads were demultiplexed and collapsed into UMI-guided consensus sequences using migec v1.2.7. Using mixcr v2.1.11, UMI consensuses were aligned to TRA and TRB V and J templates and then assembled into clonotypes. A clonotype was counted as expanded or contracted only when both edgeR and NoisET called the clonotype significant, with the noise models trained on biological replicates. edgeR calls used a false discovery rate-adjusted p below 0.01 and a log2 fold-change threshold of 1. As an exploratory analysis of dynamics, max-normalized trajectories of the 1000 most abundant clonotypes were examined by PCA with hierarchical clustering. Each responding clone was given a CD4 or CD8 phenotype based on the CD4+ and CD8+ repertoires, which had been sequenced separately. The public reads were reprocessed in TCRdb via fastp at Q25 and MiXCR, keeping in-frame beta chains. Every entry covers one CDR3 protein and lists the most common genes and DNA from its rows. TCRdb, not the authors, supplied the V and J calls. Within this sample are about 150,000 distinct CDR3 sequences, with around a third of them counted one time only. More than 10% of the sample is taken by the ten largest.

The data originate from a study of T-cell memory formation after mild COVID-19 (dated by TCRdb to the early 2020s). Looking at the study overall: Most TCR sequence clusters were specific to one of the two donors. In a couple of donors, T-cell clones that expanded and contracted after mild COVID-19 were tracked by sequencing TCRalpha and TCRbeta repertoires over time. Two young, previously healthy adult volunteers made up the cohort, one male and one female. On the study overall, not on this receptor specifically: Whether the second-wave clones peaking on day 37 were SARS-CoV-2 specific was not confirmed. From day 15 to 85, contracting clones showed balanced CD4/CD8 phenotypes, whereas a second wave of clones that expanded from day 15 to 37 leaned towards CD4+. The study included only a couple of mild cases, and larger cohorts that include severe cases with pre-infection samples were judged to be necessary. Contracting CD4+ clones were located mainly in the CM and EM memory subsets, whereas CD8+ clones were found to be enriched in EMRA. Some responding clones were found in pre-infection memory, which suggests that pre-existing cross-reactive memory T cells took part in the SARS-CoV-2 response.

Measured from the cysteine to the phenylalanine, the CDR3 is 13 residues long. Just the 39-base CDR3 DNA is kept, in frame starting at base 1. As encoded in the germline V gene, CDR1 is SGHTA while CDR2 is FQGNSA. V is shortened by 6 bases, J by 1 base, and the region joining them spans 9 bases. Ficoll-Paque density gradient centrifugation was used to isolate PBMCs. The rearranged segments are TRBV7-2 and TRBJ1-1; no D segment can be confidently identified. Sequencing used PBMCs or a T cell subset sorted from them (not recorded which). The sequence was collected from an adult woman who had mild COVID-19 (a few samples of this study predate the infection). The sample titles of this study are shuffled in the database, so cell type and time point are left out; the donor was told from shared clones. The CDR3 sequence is CASRIGQNTEAFF. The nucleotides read TGTGCCAGCAGAATAGGGCAGAACACTGAAGCTTTCTTT.